The clone carrying this T cell receptor beta chain was seen a handful of times. Antigen specificity is unknown. The read ends 3 residues before the CDR3 terminus; that terminus is restored from the germline J gene. The sample is drawn from a study of T cell clonality in common variable immunodeficiency. Diagnosis required reduced IgG, IgA and/or IgM with specific antibody deficiency. Most patients and controls had Caucasian heritage. Each donor provided roughly 5 to 8 ml of heparinized whole blood. Broader study findings: Authors noted CVID clonality's cause needs subpopulation repertoire sequencing. Common variable immunodeficiency TCR beta sequences reportedly had fewer deletions and N-nucleotide insertions.

Data came from immunoSEQ multiplex PCR; TCRdb stores just in-frame clones and leaves some out. The sample includes fewer than 25,000 clones, none of them occurring once. The germline CDR1 and CDR2 sequences are KGHSH and LQKENI. The trim removed 3 bases at V and 3 bases at J, leaving 8 bases unmatched. CDR3 size: 15 residues. The sequencing input was peripheral blood mononuclear cells. V gene TRBV18 combines with J gene TRBJ2-7, with TRBD1 matching over 7 bases. This receptor was obtained from a human donor with common variable immunodeficiency. The sequenced part of the CDR3 DNA is TGTGCCAGCTCACCTACTGACAGGGTACGCTACGAG. Translating gives CASSPTDRVRYE. The whole CDR3 region reads CASSPTDRVRYEQYF. The complete variable domain, with remaining parts taken from reference TRBV18 and TRBJ2-7, reads NAGVMQNPRHLVRRRGQEARLRCSPMKGHSHVYWYRQLPEEGLKFMVYLQKENIIDESGMPKERFSAEFPKEGPSILRIQQVVRGDSAAYFCASSPTDRVRYEQYFGPGTRLTVT.